The clone carrying this T cell receptor (beta chain) has more than one count but fewer than ten. The data were obtained in a study of blood T cells in healthy people across ages. With a J-beta primer mix and a sample-barcoded 5' primer, a second PCR ran 7 to 11 cycles. Via MiXCR, TCRdb re-called the 5' RACE reads, giving one row per CDR3 protein. The data show approximately 1,000,000 distinct CDR3 sequences, with more than 35% seen just once and about 19% held by the top ten. The V gene's germline CDR1 is MNHEY and CDR2 SVGAGI. CDR3 length: 13 residues. Trimming removed 5 bases at V and 2 bases at J, with 7 bases between.

Specimen: blood. The receptor was isolated from a woman in her fifties or sixties in good health. The V and J genes are TRBV6-5 and TRBJ1-5; D not resolved. The DNA of the CDR3 is TGTGCCAGCAGTGAGAGTCGCAATCAGCCCCAGCATTTT. It translates to CASSESRNQPQHF.